These T cell receptor beta chains were read from a single sample in a study. A single record per CDR3 protein comes from TCRdb applying MiXCR to the RT-PCR reads. The table shows hundreds of thousands of distinct CDR3 sequences, with 13% to 15% occurring only once. Specimen: memory CD4+ T cells from blood. These receptor sequences come from a female donor in good health, serving as a healthy control. The CDR3 runs from the conserved cysteine through the conserved F or W. The order of the fields is D gene, V gene, J gene, clone size, CDR3 protein, CDR3 DNA. D genes are given only for firm matches. Clone size is not always given. Where it is, it says once, few, many or a class for expanded clones.

.,TRBV6-5,TRBJ1-2,.,CASMGPDDGYTF,TGTGCCAGCATGGGGCCAGACGATGGCTACACCTTC
.,TRBV5-1,TRBJ2-7,.,CASSREGHYEQYF,TGCGCCAGCAGCAGAGAGGGTCACTACGAGCAGTACTTC
.,TRBV29-1,TRBJ2-4,many,CSGTDRAGGRNIQYF,TGCAGCGGCACGGACAGGGCGGGCGGGAGGAACATTCAGTACTTC
TRBD2,TRBV20-1,TRBJ2-1,many,CSARDAGGPSEQFF,TGCAGTGCTAGAGACGCGGGGGGGCCCAGTGAGCAGTTCTTC
.,TRBV5-1,TRBJ2-5,many,CASSLVWGGHQGEETQYF,TGCGCCAGCAGCTTGGTCTGGGGAGGACACCAAGGGGAAGAGACCCAGTACTTC
.,TRBV5-1,TRBJ2-7,many,CASSFTGGQNEQYF,TGCGCCAGCAGCTTTACCGGGGGGCAGAACGAGCAGTACTTC
TRBD1,TRBV4-3,TRBJ1-2,.,CASSQELTGYGYTF,TGCGCCAGCAGCCAGGAATTGACAGGGTATGGCTACACCTTC
TRBD2,TRBV20-1,TRBJ2-5,.,CSAFSTSGRGEETQYF,TGCAGTGCCTTCTCGACTAGCGGGAGAGGTGAGGAGACCCAGTACTTC
.,TRBV6-2/TRBV6-3,TRBJ2-2,many,CASSYRSSPGELFF,TGTGCCAGCAGTTACCGCTCCAGCCCCGGGGAGCTGTTTTTT
.,TRBV19,TRBJ2-7,few,CASSTQNDRTYEQYF,TGTGCCAGTAGTACCCAGAACGACAGAACCTACGAGCAGTACTTC
.,TRBV7-6,TRBJ1-2,many,CASSFSPSYGYTF,TGTGCCAGCAGCTTTAGCCCCAGCTATGGCTACACCTTC
.,TRBV12-3/TRBV12-4,TRBJ1-5,many,CASSLFGVGPQHF,TGTGCCAGCAGTTTATTTGGGGTTGGGCCCCAGCATTTT
.,TRBV27,TRBJ2-1,few,CASSFEIAFEQFF,TGTGCCAGCAGTTTTGAAATAGCTTTTGAGCAGTTCTTC
.,TRBV7-9,TRBJ2-5,few,CASSKTTETQYF,TGTGCCAGCAGCAAAACTACCGAGACCCAGTACTTC
.,TRBV7-9,TRBJ1-2,few,CASRPGARYGYTF,TGTGCCAGCAGGCCGGGAGCCCGGTATGGCTACACCTTC
.,TRBV7-2,TRBJ1-2,.,CASSLRMGGGYTF,TGTGCCAGCAGCTTAAGGATGGGAGGTGGCTACACCTTC
TRBD2,TRBV20-1,TRBJ2-3,few,CSVEGRTSGTDTQYF,TGCAGTGTTGAAGGACGCACTAGCGGCACAGATACGCAGTATTTT
.,TRBV5-1,TRBJ2-1,few,CASSLGQHSSEQFF,TGCGCCAGCAGCTTGGGACAGCATTCTTCCGAGCAGTTCTTC
.,TRBV20-1,TRBJ1-1,.,CSANRGVGTEAFF,TGCAGTGCAAACCGAGGAGTTGGCACTGAAGCTTTCTTT
.,TRBV6-2/TRBV6-3,TRBJ2-7,.,CASQRGGTTYEQYF,TGTGCCAGCCAACGCGGCGGGACCACATACGAGCAGTACTTC
.,TRBV11-2,TRBJ1-1,.,CASSLIQGNTEAFF,TGTGCCAGCAGCTTAATTCAGGGAAATACTGAAGCTTTCTTT
TRBD1,TRBV24-1,TRBJ2-5,.,CDTSDPFRDRGGETQYF,TGTGACACCAGTGATCCCTTCCGGGACAGGGGAGGAGAGACCCAGTACTTC
.,TRBV7-9,TRBJ1-4,few,CASSLSANEKLFF,TGTGCCAGCAGCTTGTCCGCAAATGAAAAACTGTTTTTT
TRBD2,TRBV20-1,TRBJ2-4,.,CSARDLLTSGLNIQYF,TGCAGTGCTAGAGATCTCTTGACTAGCGGGTTAAACATTCAGTACTTC
.,TRBV4-3,TRBJ2-7,many,CASSQDLRGFSYEQYF,TGCGCCAGCAGCCAAGATCTTCGGGGCTTCTCCTACGAGCAGTACTTC
TRBD2,TRBV24-1,TRBJ2-5,.,CATSDSSSGGSQETQYF,TGTGCCACCAGTGATTCGTCTAGCGGGGGTTCCCAAGAGACCCAGTACTTC
TRBD2,TRBV12-3/TRBV12-4,TRBJ2-5,.,CASSSQRLLAGGETQYF,TGTGCCAGCAGTTCTCAACGTCTTCTAGCGGGGGGGGAGACCCAGTACTTC
TRBD2,TRBV7-9,TRBJ2-3,.,CASSRILAGGADTQYF,TGTGCCAGCAGCCGAATCCTAGCGGGAGGGGCAGATACGCAGTATTTT
.,TRBV10-3,TRBJ1-5,many,CAIREGFNQPQHF,TGTGCCATCAGAGAGGGGTTCAATCAGCCCCAGCATTTT
.,TRBV5-1,TRBJ2-1,many,CASSLLGVYEQFF,TGCGCCAGCAGCTTATTGGGGGTGTATGAGCAGTTCTTC
TRBD2,TRBV5-1,TRBJ2-3,few,CASSLGTSGRGDTQYF,TGCGCCAGCAGCTTAGGTACTAGCGGGAGGGGTGATACGCAGTATTTT
TRBD2,TRBV20-1,TRBJ2-3,.,CSARLAGETDTQYF,TGCAGTGCTAGACTAGCGGGAGAGACAGATACGCAGTATTTT
.,TRBV10-2,TRBJ1-3,.,CASRGENTIYF,TGCGCCAGTCGGGGAGAAAACACCATATATTTT
.,TRBV20-1,TRBJ1-4,.,CSPTPLSDRWMFF,TGCAGTCCGACTCCTTTGAGTGATAGGTGGATGTTTTTT
.,TRBV18,TRBJ1-1,many,CASSPGLMNTEAFF,TGTGCCAGCTCTCCGGGTCTCATGAACACTGAAGCTTTCTTT
.,TRBV7-6,TRBJ2-2,many,CASSLYPPTQNTGELFF,TGTGCCAGCAGCTTATACCCCCCAACCCAGAACACCGGGGAGCTGTTTTTT
.,TRBV5-5,TRBJ1-1,few,CASSLITVIFTEAFF,TGTGCCAGCAGCTTGATCACGGTAATCTTCACTGAAGCTTTCTTT
TRBD2,TRBV6-6,TRBJ2-7,.,CASSLGLAGVGYEQYF,TGTGCCAGCAGCCTTGGACTAGCGGGAGTGGGGTACGAGCAGTACTTC
.,TRBV7-9,TRBJ2-7,few,CASSLGGLGYEQYF,TGTGCCAGCAGCTTAGGTGGGCTAGGGTACGAGCAGTACTTC
TRBD2,TRBV28,TRBJ2-1,few,CASSPHPRLAGATYNEQFF,TGTGCCAGCAGCCCCCACCCCCGACTAGCGGGAGCGACCTACAATGAGCAGTTCTTC